This T cell receptor (beta chain) was recorded in a study of T cell responses to AZD1222 COVID-19 vaccine. The repertoire was sequenced with immunoSEQ multiplex PCR; TCRdb's copy has only in-frame clones and lacks some. The table records about 99,000 clones, 90% of them present only once. This CDR3 has 16 residues. Per the germline V gene, CDR1 is LGHNA and CDR2 is YSLEER. The V segment lost 1 base and the J segment 5 bases; nucleotides outside the gene matches: 9. The V and J genes are TRBV4-3 and TRBJ2-7; TRBD1 agrees at 9 bases. This TCR was sampled from an adult in good health. This sample comprised peripheral blood, obtained on day 0 of AZD1222 vaccination. CDR3 amino acids: CASSQVSGQGGHEQYF. In nucleotides, the CDR3 is TGCGCCAGCAGCCAAGTGTCGGGACAGGGCGGCCACGAGCAGTACTTC.